This TCR beta chain appears in the sequencing data of a study of blood T cells in healthy people across ages. As for the study in general: The template switching approach captured approximately one barcoded beta molecule for every two T cells.

Primers used in a second PCR of about 6 to 12 cycles were a sample-barcoded 5' primer and a J-beta primer mix. TCRdb reanalysed the 5' RACE reads using MiXCR and keeps one entry per CDR3 protein. The table lists more than 550,000 distinct CDR3 sequences, roughly 20% of them singletons. This CDR3 has 14 amino acids. From germline, CDR1 is MGHDK and CDR2 SYGVNS. Between the trimmed V and J ends, which lost 1 base and 7 bases, there was a span of 12 bases. General observations from the study: Significant beta diversity loss was already apparent by age around 36, declining roughly linearly.

For this clonotype: What it binds is unknown.

The TCR originated in a man between 65 and 85 years old in good health. Input material: blood. The rearrangement joins TRBV25-1 to TRBJ2-3; no clear D. DNA of the CDR3: TGTGCCAGCAGTGAATCCATCTCAGGCCATACGCAGTATTTT. Translating gives CASSESISGHTQYF.